The rows below give T cell receptor beta chains drawn from one sample of a study of neurological immune-mediated disorders. TCRdb re-analysed the 5' RACE reads in MiXCR, keeping a single row per CDR3 protein. The repertoire has 35,000 to 50,000 distinct CDR3 sequences, 2% to 3% of them found once; the top ten carry about 2.4%. The specimen was PBMCs. Receptors originate from a man aged 45-65 years with multiple sclerosis. Each CDR3 is given with its conserved first and last residue. Fields, in order: clone size, J gene, CDR3 length, V gene, D gene, CDR3 protein, CDR3 DNA. The D gene is left open where the match is weak. Clone size is given as once, few, many or a size class.

size: many
J: TRBJ2-2
length: 12
V: TRBV12-3/TRBV12-4
D: -
CDR3: CASTRRAGELFF
DNA: TGTGCCAGCACCCGCCGGGCCGGGGAGCTGTTTTTT

size: many
J: TRBJ2-7
length: 12
V: TRBV20-1
D: -
CDR3: CSGARDAYEQYF
DNA: TGCAGCGGGGCCCGGGATGCCTACGAGCAGTACTTC

size: many
J: TRBJ2-6
length: 14
V: TRBV12-3/TRBV12-4
D: -
CDR3: CASSGRAGAKVLTF
DNA: TGTGCCAGCAGCGGACGGGCTGGGGCCAAAGTCCTGACTTTC

size: many
J: TRBJ2-1
length: 16
V: TRBV4-3
D: TRBD2
CDR3: CASSQVASGRYNEQFF
DNA: TGCGCCAGCAGCCAAGTGGCTAGCGGGCGTTACAATGAGCAGTTCTTC

size: many
J: TRBJ2-7
length: 14
V: TRBV28
D: -
CDR3: CASRGIRVFYEQYF
DNA: TGTGCCAGCAGGGGAATTCGGGTCTTCTACGAGCAGTACTTC

size: many
J: TRBJ2-1
length: 14
V: TRBV7-2
D: -
CDR3: CASRKGDPYNEQFF
DNA: TGTGCCAGCAGAAAGGGGGATCCCTACAATGAGCAGTTCTTC

size: many
J: TRBJ1-1
length: 12
V: TRBV6-6
D: -
CDR3: CASSLLDTEAFF
DNA: TGTGCCAGCAGCCTCCTTGACACTGAAGCTTTCTTT

size: many
J: TRBJ2-2
length: 15
V: TRBV11-2
D: TRBD2
CDR3: CASSQSGVNTGELFF
DNA: TGTGCCAGCAGCCAGAGCGGGGTGAACACCGGGGAGCTGTTTTTT

size: many
J: TRBJ1-1
length: 13
V: TRBV9
D: TRBD1
CDR3: CASSRTGGTEAFF
DNA: TGTGCCAGCAGCAGGACAGGGGGCACTGAAGCTTTCTTT

size: many
J: TRBJ1-5
length: 17
V: TRBV27
D: TRBD1
CDR3: CASMRRQGRGGGQPQHF
DNA: TGTGCCAGCATGAGGAGACAGGGGAGGGGGGGAGGTCAGCCCCAGCATTTT

size: many
J: TRBJ2-1
length: 12
V: TRBV28
D: TRBD1
CDR3: CASRDRSREQFF
DNA: TGTGCCAGCAGGGACAGGTCAAGAGAGCAGTTCTTC

size: many
J: TRBJ2-3
length: 13
V: TRBV7-9
D: -
CDR3: CATPTGATDTQYF
DNA: TGTGCCACCCCCACCGGGGCCACAGATACGCAGTATTTT

size: many
J: TRBJ1-1
length: 14
V: TRBV3-1
D: -
CDR3: CASSYLAGNTEAFF
DNA: TGTGCCAGCAGCTACCTAGCAGGGAACACTGAAGCTTTCTTT

size: many
J: TRBJ1-6
length: 15
V: TRBV20-1
D: -
CDR3: CSAGGGAADNSPLHF
DNA: TGCAGTGCGGGAGGAGGGGCCGCTGATAATTCACCCCTCCACTTT

size: many
J: TRBJ2-3
length: 10
V: TRBV25-1
D: -
CDR3: CASSEGTQYF
DNA: TGTGCCAGCAGTGAAGGCACGCAGTATTTT

size: many
J: TRBJ2-3
length: 15
V: TRBV7-2
D: TRBD2
CDR3: CANSPGGGPTDTQYF
DNA: TGTGCCAACAGTCCGGGCGGGGGGCCCACAGATACGCAGTATTTT

size: many
J: TRBJ2-1
length: 15
V: TRBV7-3
D: -
CDR3: CASSLMDTGYNEQFF
DNA: TGTGCCAGCAGCCTAATGGACACGGGCTACAATGAGCAGTTCTTC

size: many
J: TRBJ1-5
length: 13
V: TRBV4-1
D: -
CDR3: CASSQGGDQPQNF
DNA: TGCGCCAGCAGCCAGGGCGGCGATCAGCCCCAGAATTTT